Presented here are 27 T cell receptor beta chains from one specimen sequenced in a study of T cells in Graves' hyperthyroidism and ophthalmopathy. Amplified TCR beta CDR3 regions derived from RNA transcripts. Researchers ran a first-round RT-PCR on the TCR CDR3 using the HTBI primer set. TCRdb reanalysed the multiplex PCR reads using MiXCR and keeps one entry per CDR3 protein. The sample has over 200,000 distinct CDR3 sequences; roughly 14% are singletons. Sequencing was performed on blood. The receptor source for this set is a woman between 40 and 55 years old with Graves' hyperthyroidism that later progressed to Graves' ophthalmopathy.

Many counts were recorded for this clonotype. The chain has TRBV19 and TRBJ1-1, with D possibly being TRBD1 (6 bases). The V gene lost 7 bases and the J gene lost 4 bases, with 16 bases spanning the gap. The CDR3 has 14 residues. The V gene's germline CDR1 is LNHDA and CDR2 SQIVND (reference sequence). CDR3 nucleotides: TGTGCCAGTAATTTCCAGGGAGGGGGCACTGAAGCTTTCTTT. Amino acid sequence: CASNFQGGGTEAFF. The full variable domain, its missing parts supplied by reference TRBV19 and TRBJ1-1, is DGGITQSPKYLFRKEGQNVTLSCEQNLNHDAMYWYRQDPGQGLRLIYYSQIVNDFQKGDIAEGYSVSREKKESFPLTVTSAQKNPTAFYLCASNFQGGGTEAFFGQGTRLTVV.

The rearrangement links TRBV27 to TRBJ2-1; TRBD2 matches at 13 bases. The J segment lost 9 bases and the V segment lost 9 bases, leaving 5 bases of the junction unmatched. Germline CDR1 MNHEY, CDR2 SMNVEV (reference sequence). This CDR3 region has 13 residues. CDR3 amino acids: CARVTSGRSEQFF. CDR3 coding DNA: TGTGCCAGGGTGACTAGCGGGAGGAGTGAGCAGTTCTTC.

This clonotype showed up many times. This CDR3 reads CASSPGFSSNHQETQYF. CDR3 in DNA: TGTGCCAGCAGCCCCGGTTTCTCATCGAATCACCAAGAGACCCAGTACTTC. The V call is TRBV11-3, the J call TRBJ2-5; D unresolved. CDR1 and CDR2 from the germline V gene are SGHNT and YENEEA. V shed 5 bases and J shed 0 bases, with 19 bases lying between them. This CDR3 has 17 residues. Looking up the rest from reference TRBV11-3 and TRBJ2-5 gives the full variable domain: EAGVVQSPRYKIIEKKQPVAFWCNPISGHNTLYWYLQNLGQGPELLIRYENEEAVDDSQLPKDRFSAERLKGVDSTLKIQPAELGDSAVYLCASSPGFSSNHQETQYFGPGTRLLVL.

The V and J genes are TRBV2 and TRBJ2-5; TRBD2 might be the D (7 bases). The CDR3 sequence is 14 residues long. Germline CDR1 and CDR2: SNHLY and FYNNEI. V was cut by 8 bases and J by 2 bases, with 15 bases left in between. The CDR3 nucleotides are TGTGCCAGCTCAGGGAGGGGGGTACAAGAGACCCAGTACTTC. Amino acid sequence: CASSGRGVQETQYF.

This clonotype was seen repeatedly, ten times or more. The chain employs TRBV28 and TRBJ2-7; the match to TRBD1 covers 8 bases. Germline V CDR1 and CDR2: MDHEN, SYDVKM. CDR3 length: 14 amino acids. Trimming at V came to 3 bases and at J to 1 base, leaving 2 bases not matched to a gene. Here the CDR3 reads CASSLTGESYEQYF. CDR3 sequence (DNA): TGTGCCAGCAGTTTGACAGGGGAGTCCTACGAGCAGTACTTC.

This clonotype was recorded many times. CDR3 nucleotide sequence: TGTGCCAGCAGCCGGGACCGAGGGTATTCACCCCTCCACTTT. This translates into CASSRDRGYSPLHF. This sequence joins TRBV12-3 or TRBV12-4 and TRBJ1-6, with TRBD1 as a possible D gene (5 bases). Trimming took off 6 bases at V and 8 bases at J, with 14 bases between the two ends. The CDR3 sequence is 14 residues long.

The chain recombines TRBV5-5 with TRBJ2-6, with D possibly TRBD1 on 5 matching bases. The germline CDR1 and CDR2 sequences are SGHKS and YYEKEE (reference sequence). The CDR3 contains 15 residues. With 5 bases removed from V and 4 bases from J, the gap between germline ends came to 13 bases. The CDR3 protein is CASRSQGSGANVLTF. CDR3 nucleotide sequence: TGTGCCAGCAGATCTCAGGGTTCCGGGGCCAACGTCCTGACTTTC.

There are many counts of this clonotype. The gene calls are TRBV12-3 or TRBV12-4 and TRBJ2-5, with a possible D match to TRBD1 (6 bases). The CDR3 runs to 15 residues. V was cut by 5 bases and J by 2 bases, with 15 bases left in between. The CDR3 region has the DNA TGTGCCAGCAGTCCCTACGGACAGCCGCAAGAGACCCAGTACTTC. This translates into CASSPYGQPQETQYF.

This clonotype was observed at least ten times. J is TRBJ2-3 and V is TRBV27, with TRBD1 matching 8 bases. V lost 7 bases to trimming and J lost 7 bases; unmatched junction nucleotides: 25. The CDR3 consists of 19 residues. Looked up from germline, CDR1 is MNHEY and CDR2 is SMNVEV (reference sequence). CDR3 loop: CASTRWGQALESPVNTQYF. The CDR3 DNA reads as TGTGCCAGCACACGTTGGGGACAGGCCCTCGAGTCTCCGGTGAATACGCAGTATTTT.

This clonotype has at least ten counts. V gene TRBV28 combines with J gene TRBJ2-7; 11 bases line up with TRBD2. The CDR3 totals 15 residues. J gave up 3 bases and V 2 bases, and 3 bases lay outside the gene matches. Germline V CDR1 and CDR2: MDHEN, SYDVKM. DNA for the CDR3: TGTGCCAGCAGTTTAGGCGGGACTAGCGGCTACGAGCAGTACTTC. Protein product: CASSLGGTSGYEQYF.

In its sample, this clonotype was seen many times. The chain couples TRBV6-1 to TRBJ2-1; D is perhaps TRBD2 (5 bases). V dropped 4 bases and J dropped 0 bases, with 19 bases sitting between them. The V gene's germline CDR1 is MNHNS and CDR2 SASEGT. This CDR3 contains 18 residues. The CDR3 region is CASSGSFIAWSSYNEQFF. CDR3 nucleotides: TGTGCCAGCAGTGGATCTTTTATAGCGTGGAGCTCCTACAATGAGCAGTTCTTC.

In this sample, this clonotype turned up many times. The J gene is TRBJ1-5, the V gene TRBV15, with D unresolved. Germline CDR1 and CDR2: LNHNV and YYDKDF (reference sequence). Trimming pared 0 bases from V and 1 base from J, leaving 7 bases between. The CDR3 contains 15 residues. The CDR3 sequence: CATSRERLSNQPQHF. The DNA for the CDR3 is TGTGCCACCAGCAGAGAACGGCTAAGCAATCAGCCCCAGCATTTT.

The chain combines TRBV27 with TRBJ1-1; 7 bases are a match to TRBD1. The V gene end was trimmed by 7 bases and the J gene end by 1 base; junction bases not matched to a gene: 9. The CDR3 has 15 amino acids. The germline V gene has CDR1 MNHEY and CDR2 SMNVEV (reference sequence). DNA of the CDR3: TGTGCCAGCAACTCAGAGGGGGCCGGGAACACTGAAGCTTTCTTT. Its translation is CASNSEGAGNTEAFF.

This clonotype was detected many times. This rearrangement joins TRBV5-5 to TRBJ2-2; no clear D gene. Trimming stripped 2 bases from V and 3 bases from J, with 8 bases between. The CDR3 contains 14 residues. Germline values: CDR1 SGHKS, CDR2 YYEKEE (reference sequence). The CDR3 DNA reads TGTGCCAGCAGCTTCGACATCTACACCGGGGAGCTGTTTTTT. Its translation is CASSFDIYTGELFF.

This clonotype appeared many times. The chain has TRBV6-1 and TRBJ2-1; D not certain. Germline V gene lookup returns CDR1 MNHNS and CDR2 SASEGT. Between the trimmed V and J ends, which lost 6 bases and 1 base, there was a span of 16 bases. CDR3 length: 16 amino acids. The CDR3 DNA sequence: TGTGCCAGCAGCAAACCCGCGAAGCAATCCTACAATGAGCAGTTCTTC. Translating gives CASSKPAKQSYNEQFF.

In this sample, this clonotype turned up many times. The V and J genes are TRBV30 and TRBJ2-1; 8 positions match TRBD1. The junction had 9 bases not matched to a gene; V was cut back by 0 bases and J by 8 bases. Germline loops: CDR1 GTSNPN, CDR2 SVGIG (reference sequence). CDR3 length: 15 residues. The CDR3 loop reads CAWSVRAGGGDEQFF. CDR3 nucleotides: TGTGCCTGGAGTGTAAGGGCAGGGGGCGGGGATGAGCAGTTCTTC.

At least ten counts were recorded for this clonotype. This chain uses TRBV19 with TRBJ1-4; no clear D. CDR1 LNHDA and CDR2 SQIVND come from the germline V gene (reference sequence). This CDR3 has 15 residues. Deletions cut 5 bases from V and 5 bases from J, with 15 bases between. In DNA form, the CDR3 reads TGTGCCAGTAGTCCCTTCGGGCGGATGAATGAAAAACTGTTTTTT. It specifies CASSPFGRMNEKLFF.

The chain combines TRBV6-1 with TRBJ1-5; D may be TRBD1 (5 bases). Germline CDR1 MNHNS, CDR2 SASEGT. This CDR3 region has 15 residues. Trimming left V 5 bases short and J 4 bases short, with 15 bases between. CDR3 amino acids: CASSYGRGENQPQHF. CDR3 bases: TGTGCCAGCAGTTACGGCAGAGGGGAGAATCAGCCCCAGCATTTT.

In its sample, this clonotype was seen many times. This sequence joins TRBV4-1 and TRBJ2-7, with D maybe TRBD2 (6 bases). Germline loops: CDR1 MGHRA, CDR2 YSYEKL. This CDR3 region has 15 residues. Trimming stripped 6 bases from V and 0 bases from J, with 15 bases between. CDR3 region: CASRPLAETSYEQYF. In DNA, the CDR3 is TGCGCCAGCAGACCTTTAGCGGAGACCTCCTACGAGCAGTACTTC.

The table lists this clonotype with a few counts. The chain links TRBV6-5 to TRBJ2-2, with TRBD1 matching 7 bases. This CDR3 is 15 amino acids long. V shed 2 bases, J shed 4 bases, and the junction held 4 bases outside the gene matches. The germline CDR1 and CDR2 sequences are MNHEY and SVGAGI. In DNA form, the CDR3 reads TGTGCCAGCAGTTACACAGGGGCAGGCACCGGGGAGCTGTTTTTT. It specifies CASSYTGAGTGELFF.

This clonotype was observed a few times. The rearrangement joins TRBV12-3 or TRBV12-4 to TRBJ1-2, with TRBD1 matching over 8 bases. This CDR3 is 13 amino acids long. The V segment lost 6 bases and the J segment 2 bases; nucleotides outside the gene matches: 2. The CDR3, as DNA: TGTGCCAGCAGCTGGACAGGGAACTATGGCTACACCTTC. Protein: CASSWTGNYGYTF.

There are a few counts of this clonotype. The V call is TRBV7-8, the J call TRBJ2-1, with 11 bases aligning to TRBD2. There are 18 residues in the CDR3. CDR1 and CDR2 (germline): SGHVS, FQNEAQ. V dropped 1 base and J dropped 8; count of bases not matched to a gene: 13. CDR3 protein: CASSLDPLLAGGRDEQFF. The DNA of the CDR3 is TGTGCCAGCAGCTTAGATCCCCTTTTAGCGGGGGGGAGGGATGAGCAGTTCTTC.

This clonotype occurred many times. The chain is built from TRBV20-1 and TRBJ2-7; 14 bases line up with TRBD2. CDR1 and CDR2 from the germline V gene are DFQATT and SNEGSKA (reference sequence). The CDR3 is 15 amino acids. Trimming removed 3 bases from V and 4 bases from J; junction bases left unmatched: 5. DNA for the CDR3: TGCAGTGCTAGGGACGGGACTAGCGGGAGTTACGAGCAGTACTTC. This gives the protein CSARDGTSGSYEQYF.

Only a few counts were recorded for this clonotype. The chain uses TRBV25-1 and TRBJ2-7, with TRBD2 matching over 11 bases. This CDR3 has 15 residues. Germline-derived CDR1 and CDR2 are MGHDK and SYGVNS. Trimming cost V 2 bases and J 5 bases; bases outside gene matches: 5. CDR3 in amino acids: CASSELAGGRNEQYF. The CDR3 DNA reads TGTGCCAGCAGTGAACTAGCGGGAGGTCGGAACGAGCAGTACTTC.

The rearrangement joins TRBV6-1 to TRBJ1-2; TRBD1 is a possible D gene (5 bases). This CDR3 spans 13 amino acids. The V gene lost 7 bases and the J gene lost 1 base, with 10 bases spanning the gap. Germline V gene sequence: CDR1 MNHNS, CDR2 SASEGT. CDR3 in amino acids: CASKDSVNYGYTF. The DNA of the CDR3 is TGTGCCAGCAAAGACAGCGTTAACTATGGCTACACCTTC.

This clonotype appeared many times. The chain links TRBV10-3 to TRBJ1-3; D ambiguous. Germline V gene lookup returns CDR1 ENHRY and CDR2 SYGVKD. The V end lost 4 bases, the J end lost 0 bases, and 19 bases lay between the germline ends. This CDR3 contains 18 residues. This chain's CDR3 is CAISVRLPRWTSGNTIYF. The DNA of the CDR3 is TGTGCCATCAGTGTTCGTCTCCCCCGATGGACCTCTGGAAACACCATATATTTT.

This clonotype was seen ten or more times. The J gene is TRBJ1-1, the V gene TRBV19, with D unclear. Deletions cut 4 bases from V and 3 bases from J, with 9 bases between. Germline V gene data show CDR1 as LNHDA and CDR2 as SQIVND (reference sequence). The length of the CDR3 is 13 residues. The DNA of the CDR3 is TGTGCCAGTAGTAGGGGTAAAGACACTGAAGCTTTCTTT. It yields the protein CASSRGKDTEAFF.